The 28 T cell receptor beta chains reported below all come from one sample, sequenced in a study of T cells in localized non-small cell lung cancer. Assay: immunoSEQ multiplex PCR; the TCRdb copy retains only in-frame clones and omits some. The sample lists around 130,000 clones, 89% seen once, with approximately 1.5% in the top ten. The sequences come from peripheral blood, collected before any cancer treatment. The receptors stem from a female donor older than 55 with stage I lung adenocarcinoma.

The chain couples TRBV7-3 to TRBJ2-2, with D unresolved. This CDR3 is built from 13 residues. V lost 1 base to trimming and J lost 3 bases, with 3 bases between them. Per germline, CDR1 SGHTA and CDR2 FQGTGA. In DNA form, the CDR3 reads TGTGCCAGCAGCTTAATGGACACCGGGGAGCTGTTTTTT. Amino acid sequence: CASSLMDTGELFF.

The chain is built from TRBV7-8 and TRBJ2-3; D not certain. This CDR3 comprises 14 residues. Between the trimmed V and J ends, which lost 4 bases and 5 bases, there was a span of 13 bases. Germline loops: CDR1 SGHVS, CDR2 FQNEAQ. CDR3: CASSYRWPKDTQYF. The CDR3 DNA reads as TGTGCCAGCAGCTACCGCTGGCCAAAAGATACGCAGTATTTT.

The chain carries TRBV28 and TRBJ2-1; D is unclear. V lost 6 bases and J lost 7, with 7 bases in between. Germline CDR1 reads MDHEN; CDR2 reads SYDVKM. The CDR3 extends over 11 amino acids. CDR3 DNA sequence: TGTGCCAGCAGGGCGAATAATGAGCAGTTCTTC. Amino acid sequence: CASRANNEQFF.

This clone was seen more than once but under ten times. V usage is TRBV15 and J usage is TRBJ2-3, with 7 bases that match TRBD2. The V segment lost 0 bases and the J segment 10 bases; nucleotides outside the gene matches: 4. Germline-derived CDR1 and CDR2 are LNHNV and YYDKDF (reference sequence). The CDR3 length is 13 residues. The DNA for the CDR3 is TGTGCCACCAGCAGAGATGTCCTAGCGGCGCAGTATTTT. Its translation: CATSRDVLAAQYF.

The chain combines TRBV7-9 with TRBJ2-2, with D perhaps matching TRBD2 (6 bases). The CDR3 has 16 residues. CDR1 is SEHNR and CDR2 is FQNEAQ in the germline V gene (reference sequence). V was shortened by 2 bases and J by 0 bases, with 10 bases between the two germline ends. The DNA of the CDR3 is TGTGCCAGCAGCTTAAAAGCGGGCGCGAACACCGGGGAGCTGTTTTTT. Amino acid sequence: CASSLKAGANTGELFF.

A single count supports this clone. V and J are TRBV5-6 and TRBJ1-1, with 9 bases fitting TRBD1. Per germline, CDR1 SGHDT and CDR2 YYEEEE. The CDR3 is 17 amino acids. Trimming at V came to 1 base and at J to 2 bases, leaving 9 bases not matched to a gene. The CDR3 loop reads CASSLSHRGLGNTEAFF. CDR3 DNA: TGTGCCAGCAGCTTGTCGCACAGGGGGCTGGGAAACACTGAAGCTTTCTTT. The complete variable domain, with remaining parts taken from reference TRBV5-6 and TRBJ1-1, reads DAGVTQSPTHLIKTRGQQVTLRCSPKSGHDTVSWYQQALGQGPQFIFQYYEEEERQRGNFPDRFSGHQFPNYSSELNVNALLLGDSALYLCASSLSHRGLGNTEAFFGQGTRLTVV.

The gene calls are TRBV29-1 and TRBJ1-1; D is unresolved. This CDR3 region has 10 residues. Germline CDR1 and CDR2: SQVTM and ANQGSEA. The V end lost 7 bases, the J end lost 8 bases, and 11 bases lay between the germline ends. The CDR3 is CSATTLEAFF. The CDR3 nucleotides are TGCAGCGCAACTACCCTGGAAGCTTTCTTT.

The genes are TRBV6-1 and TRBJ1-5; unclear D gene. This CDR3 has 15 residues. Germline V gene lookup returns CDR1 MNHNS and CDR2 SASEGT. The V end was cut by 2 bases, the J end by 4 bases, with 12 bases between. The CDR3 DNA sequence: TGTGCCAGCAGTGAACAAGAAGGGCTAAATCAGCCCCAGCATTTT. It translates to CASSEQEGLNQPQHF.

The genes are TRBV5-1 and TRBJ1-1; no reliable D call. Germline V gives CDR1 SGHRS, CDR2 YFSETQ. V shed 4 bases and J shed 4 bases, with 11 bases lying between them. The CDR3 spans 13 residues. CDR3 nucleotide sequence: TGCGCCAGCAGCGCTGGACCGCGCACTGAAGCTTTCTTT. Translating it yields CASSAGPRTEAFF.

This chain links TRBV2 with TRBJ2-6; maybe TRBD1 (5 bases). Trimming took 8 bases from V and 0 from J, leaving 23 bases between them. The CDR3 covers 19 residues. Germline V lookup: CDR1 SNHLY, CDR2 FYNNEI. The CDR3 DNA follows: TGTGCCAGCCAAACTCCTGGGGCAGGACCCCACTCTGGGGCCAACGTCCTGACTTTC. This codes for CASQTPGAGPHSGANVLTF. The full variable domain, in which reference TRBV2 and TRBJ2-6 provide the parts outside the CDR3, is EPEVTQTPSHQVTQMGQEVILRCVPISNHLYFYWYRQILGQKVEFLVSFYNNEISEKSEIFDDQFSVERPDGSNFTLKIRSTKLEDSAMYFCASQTPGAGPHSGANVLTFGAGSRLTVL.

The rearrangement uses TRBV29-1 and TRBJ1-2; no clear D. Trimming removed 5 bases from V and 7 bases from J, with 14 bases in between. Germline CDR1 is SQVTM and CDR2 is ANQGSEA. The CDR3 spans 12 residues. The CDR3: CSVSFTGSGYTF. The DNA for the CDR3 is TGCAGCGTTTCCTTTACTGGCTCTGGCTACACCTTC.

J is TRBJ1-2 and V is TRBV14; 8 bases fit TRBD1. The CDR3 length is 16 residues. CDR1 and CDR2 from the germline V gene are SGHDN and FVKESK. V shed 6 bases, J shed 4 bases, and the junction held 13 bases outside the gene matches. The CDR3: CASSVRRQGRLYGYTF. Written as DNA, the CDR3 is TGTGCCAGCAGTGTAAGAAGACAGGGGCGCCTCTATGGCTACACCTTC.

The chain has TRBV5-1 and TRBJ2-7, with a weak D call TRBD1 (6 bases). This CDR3 region has 13 residues. The V gene lost 4 bases and the J gene lost 5 bases, with 13 bases spanning the gap. Germline V gives CDR1 SGHRS, CDR2 YFSETQ. The CDR3 sequence: CASSTPQGNEQYF. In DNA form, the CDR3 reads TGCGCCAGCAGCACACCCCAGGGGAACGAGCAGTACTTC. The full variable domain, rest sourced from reference TRBV5-1 and TRBJ2-7, is KAGVTQTPRYLIKTRGQQVTLSCSPISGHRSVSWYQQTPGQGLQFLFEYFSETQRNKGNFPGRFSGRQFSNSRSEMNVSTLELGDSALYLCASSTPQGNEQYFGPGTRLTVT.

The chain combines TRBV29-1 with TRBJ2-3; D is possibly TRBD1 (5 bases). The germline gives CDR1 SQVTM, CDR2 ANQGSEA. The length of the CDR3 is 14 residues. V lost 6 bases, J lost 2 bases, and 15 bases lay in between. The CDR3 sequence: CSVGRGAPTDTQYF. The CDR3 DNA sequence: TGCAGCGTGGGAAGGGGCGCTCCCACAGATACGCAGTATTTT.

This chain joins TRBV14 and TRBJ2-1; D is unclear. Germline lookup yields CDR1 SGHDN and CDR2 FVKESK. The CDR3 runs to 15 residues. Trimming removed 4 bases from V and 1 base from J, with 11 bases in between. The CDR3 region has the DNA TGTGCCAGCAGCCCCCAGAGGACGTCCTACAATGAGCAGTTCTTC. Translating gives CASSPQRTSYNEQFF.

In DNA form, the CDR3 reads TGTGCCAGCACCCTCAGCGCGAGGTTCACAGATACGCAGTATTTT. Residues: CASTLSARFTDTQYF. The chain has TRBV9 and TRBJ2-3; the D is unclear. From germline, CDR1 is SGDLS and CDR2 YYNGEE. V dropped 6 bases and J dropped 2 bases, with 16 bases sitting between them. CDR3 length equals 15 residues.

This clone was seen just once. The chain links TRBV15 to TRBJ2-7; 7 positions match TRBD2. The CDR3 extends over 14 amino acids. From germline, CDR1 is LNHNV and CDR2 YYDKDF (reference sequence). V dropped 0 bases and J dropped 6; count of bases not matched to a gene: 5. CDR3 in amino acids: CATSRDRLAVEQYF. In nucleotides, the CDR3 is TGTGCCACCAGCAGAGATCGGCTAGCGGTCGAGCAGTACTTC. Supplemented by reference TRBV15 and TRBJ2-7, the full variable domain reads DAMVIQNPRYQVTQFGKPVTLSCSQTLNHNVMYWYQQKSSQAPKLLFHYYDKDFNNEADTPDNFQSRRPNTSFCFLDIRSPGLGDTAMYLCATSRDRLAVEQYFGPGTRLTVT.

The chain couples TRBV7-9 to TRBJ1-4; D ambiguous. Trimming removed 3 bases at V and 4 bases at J, with 9 bases between. Germline assignment: CDR1 SEHNR and CDR2 FQNEAQ (reference sequence). There are 14 residues in the CDR3. The CDR3 coding sequence is TGTGCCAGCAGCTTTAGGACGGATAATGAAAAACTGTTTTTT. Translating gives CASSFRTDNEKLFF.

The chain employs TRBV28 and TRBJ1-2; perhaps TRBD1 as D (5 bases). Per germline, CDR1 MDHEN and CDR2 SYDVKM. This CDR3 is 12 amino acids long. With 5 bases removed from V and 8 bases from J, the gap between germline ends came to 12 bases. CDR3 sequence reads: CASSPQTEGYTF. The CDR3 nucleotides are TGTGCCAGCAGTCCACAGACAGAAGGCTACACCTTC.

The chain joins TRBV28 to TRBJ2-6; the D is unclear. There are 13 residues in the CDR3. In germline, CDR1 is MDHEN, CDR2 SYDVKM. V was cut by 6 bases and J by 0 bases, with 3 bases left in between. Here the CDR3 reads CASRRSGANVLTF. CDR3 DNA: TGTGCCAGCAGACGCTCTGGGGCCAACGTCCTGACTTTC. The full variable domain, rest sourced from reference TRBV28 and TRBJ2-6, is DVKVTQSSRYLVKRTGEKVFLECVQDMDHENMFWYRQDPGLGLRLIYFSYDVKMKEKGDIPEGYSVSREKKERFSLILESASTNQTSMYLCASRRSGANVLTFGAGSRLTVL.

This chain joins TRBV5-4 and TRBJ2-7, with 9 bases aligning to TRBD1. CDR1 and CDR2 from the germline V gene are SGHNT and YYREEE (reference sequence). Unmatched junction bases numbered 14, after V lost 3 bases and J lost 1 base. The CDR3 extends over 18 amino acids. The CDR3 loop reads CASSSFRPGQGSSYEQYF. The CDR3 nucleotides read TGTGCCAGCAGCTCGTTTAGACCTGGACAGGGGAGTTCCTACGAGCAGTACTTC. Based on the CDR3 plus reference TRBV5-4 and TRBJ2-7, the full variable domain is ETGVTQSPTHLIKTRGQQVTLRCSSQSGHNTVSWYQQALGQGPQFIFQYYREEENGRGNFPPRFSGLQFPNYSSELNVNALELDDSALYLCASSSFRPGQGSSYEQYFGPGTRLTVT.

The DNA for the CDR3 is TGTGCCAGCAGTTCCTCAGGGGGCGCTGGAAACACCATATATTTT. This sequence encodes CASSSSGGAGNTIYF. The V call is TRBV28, the J call TRBJ1-3; 8 bases fit TRBD1. Germline assignment: CDR1 MDHEN and CDR2 SYDVKM. The CDR3 covers 15 residues. Trimming at V came to 4 bases and at J to 2 bases, leaving 4 bases not matched to a gene.

The V gene is TRBV5-5, the J gene TRBJ2-2; no reliable D call. The CDR3 length is 16 residues. V lost 0 bases, J lost 0 bases, and 9 bases lay in between. Germline-derived CDR1 and CDR2 are SGHKS and YYEKEE (reference sequence). The CDR3 DNA is TGTGCCAGCAGCTTGGGGTATCGGGCGAACACCGGGGAGCTGTTTTTT. It translates to CASSLGYRANTGELFF.

Here the CDR3 reads CASKSSGERETQYF. DNA of the CDR3: TGCGCCAGCAAAAGTAGTGGGGAAAGGGAGACCCAGTACTTC. The chain uses TRBV10-2 and TRBJ2-5; no clear D gene. The CDR3 is 14 residues long. V lost 7 bases and J lost 5, with 17 bases in between. The germline gives CDR1 WSHSY, CDR2 SAAADI.

This clone was counted once. The chain employs TRBV19 and TRBJ2-5; TRBD2 matches at 7 bases. CDR1 LNHDA and CDR2 SQIVND come from the germline V gene (reference sequence). CDR3 length: 14 residues. J was trimmed by 5 bases and V by 4 bases; bases with no gene match: 7. The CDR3 here is CASSTSWGGETQYF. CDR3 coding DNA: TGTGCCAGTAGTACCTCCTGGGGGGGGGAGACCCAGTACTTC.

The chain is built from TRBV28 and TRBJ2-2; possibly TRBD2 for D (5 bases). V lost 9 bases and J lost 4, with 12 bases in between. The CDR3 has 13 amino acids. CDR1 and CDR2 (germline): MDHEN, SYDVKM. CDR3 in DNA: TGTGCCAGTAGAAGGGAGAGCACCGGGGAGCTGTTTTTT. It codes for CASRRESTGELFF.

This clone has a handful of counts. The chain recombines TRBV6-5 with TRBJ2-1; 7 bases are shared with TRBD2. Germline trimming cut 8 bases from V and 12 bases from J; bases unmatched to any gene: 10. CDR1 and CDR2 from the germline V gene are MNHEY and SVGAGI. There are 12 residues in the CDR3. The CDR3 spells CASASGLWAQFF. Written as DNA, the CDR3 is TGTGCCAGCGCTAGCGGTCTATGGGCGCAGTTCTTC.

This chain connects TRBV7-9 to TRBJ1-2, with a weak D call TRBD1 (6 bases). V was pared by 5 bases and J by 4 bases, with 20 bases between. CDR1 SEHNR and CDR2 FQNEAQ come from the germline V gene (reference sequence). This CDR3 region has 16 residues. Here the CDR3 DNA reads TGTGCCAGCAGCCCCGCGACCGTACAGGGAAGCTATGGCTACACCTTC. It translates to CASSPATVQGSYGYTF.